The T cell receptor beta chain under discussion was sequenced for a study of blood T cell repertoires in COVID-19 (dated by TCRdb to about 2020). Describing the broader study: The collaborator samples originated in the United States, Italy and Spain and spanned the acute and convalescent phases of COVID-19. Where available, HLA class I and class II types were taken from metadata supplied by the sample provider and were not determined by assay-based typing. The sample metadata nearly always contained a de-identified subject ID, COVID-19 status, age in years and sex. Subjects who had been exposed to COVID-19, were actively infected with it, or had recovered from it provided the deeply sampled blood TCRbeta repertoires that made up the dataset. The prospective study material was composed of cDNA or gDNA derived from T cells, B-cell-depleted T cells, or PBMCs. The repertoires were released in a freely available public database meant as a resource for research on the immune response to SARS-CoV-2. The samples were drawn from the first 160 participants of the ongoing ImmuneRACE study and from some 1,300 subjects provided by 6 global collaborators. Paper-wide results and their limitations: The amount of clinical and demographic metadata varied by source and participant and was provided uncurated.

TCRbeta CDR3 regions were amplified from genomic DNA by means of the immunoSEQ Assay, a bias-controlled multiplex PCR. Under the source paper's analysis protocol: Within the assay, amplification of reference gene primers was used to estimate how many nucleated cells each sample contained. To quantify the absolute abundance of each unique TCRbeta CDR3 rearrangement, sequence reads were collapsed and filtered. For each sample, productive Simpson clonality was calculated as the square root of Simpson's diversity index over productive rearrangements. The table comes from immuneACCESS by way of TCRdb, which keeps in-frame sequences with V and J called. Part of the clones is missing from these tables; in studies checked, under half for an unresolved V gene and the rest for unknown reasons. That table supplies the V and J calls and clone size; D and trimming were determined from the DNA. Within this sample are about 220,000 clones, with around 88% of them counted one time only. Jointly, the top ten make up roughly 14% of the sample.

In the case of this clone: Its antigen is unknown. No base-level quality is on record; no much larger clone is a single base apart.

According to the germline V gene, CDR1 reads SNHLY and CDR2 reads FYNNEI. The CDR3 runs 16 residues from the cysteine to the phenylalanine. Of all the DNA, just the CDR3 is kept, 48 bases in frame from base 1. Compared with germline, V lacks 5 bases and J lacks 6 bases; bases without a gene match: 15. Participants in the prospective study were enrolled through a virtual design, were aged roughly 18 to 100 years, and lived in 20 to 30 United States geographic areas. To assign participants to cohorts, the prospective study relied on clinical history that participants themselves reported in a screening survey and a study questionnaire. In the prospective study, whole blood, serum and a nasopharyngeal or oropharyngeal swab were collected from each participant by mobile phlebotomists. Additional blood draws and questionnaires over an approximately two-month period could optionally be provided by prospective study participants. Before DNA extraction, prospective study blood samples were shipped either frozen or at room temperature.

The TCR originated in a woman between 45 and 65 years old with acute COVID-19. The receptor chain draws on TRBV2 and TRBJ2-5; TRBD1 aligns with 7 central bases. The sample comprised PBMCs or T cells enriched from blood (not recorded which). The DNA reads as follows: TGTGCCAGCAGTTTGTCGACAGGGATCGGCGAGAAGACCCAGTACTTC. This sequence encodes CASSLSTGIGEKTQYF.